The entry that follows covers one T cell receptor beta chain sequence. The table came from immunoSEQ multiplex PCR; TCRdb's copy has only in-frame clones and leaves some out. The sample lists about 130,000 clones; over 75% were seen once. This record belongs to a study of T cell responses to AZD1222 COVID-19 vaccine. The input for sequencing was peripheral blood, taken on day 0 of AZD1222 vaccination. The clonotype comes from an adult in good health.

The CDR3 sequence is CASSSIAGGNTGELFF. In DNA form, the CDR3 reads TGTGCCAGCAGCTCAATCGCGGGGGGGAACACCGGGGAGCTGTTTTTT. The V gene is TRBV5-5, the J gene TRBJ2-2; 8 bases align to TRBD2. J gave up 1 base and V 3 bases, and 5 bases lay outside the gene matches. The CDR3 length is 16 residues. The germline V gene encodes CDR1 SGHKS and CDR2 YYEKEE (reference sequence).